Shown below are 30 T cell receptor beta chains from a single sample sequenced in a study of shared clonotypes between healthy human individuals. This table comes from immunoSEQ multiplex PCR, and its TCRdb copy is limited to in-frame clones, with some not included. This table holds 950,000 to 1,100,000 clones, roughly 75% found once. Material for sequencing was memory CD4+ T cells sorted from blood. Specified subset: CD45RA-negative fraction. These receptors originate from a man aged 18 to 29 in good health.

As to this clone: Germline and junction disagree at one end, which may indicate a read error. Other DNA sequences in the sample encode the same CDR3. The rearrangement joins TRBV20-1 to TRBJ2-1, with D unclear. This CDR3 has 11 residues. Germline values: CDR1 DFQATT, CDR2 SNEGSKA (reference sequence). The CDR3 is CSARGYNEQFF. CDR3 sequence (DNA): TGCAGTGCGAGAGGTTACAATGAGCAGTTCTTC.

With respect to this clone: It is likely a read error: a sequence one base away is far more abundant. The rearrangement uses TRBV9 and TRBJ1-3, with no clear D. Trimming pared 4 bases from V and 1 base from J, leaving 3 bases between. In germline, CDR1 is SGDLS, CDR2 YYNGEE. The CDR3 sequence is 12 residues long. Here the CDR3 DNA reads TGTGCCAGCAGCCAATCTGGAAACACCATATATTTT. It specifies CASSQSGNTIYF.

This chain links TRBV4-1 with TRBJ2-3; 10 positions agree with TRBD2. Germline V gives CDR1 MGHRA, CDR2 YSYEKL. V was clipped by 0 bases and J by 1 base; unmatched bases: 1. The CDR3 runs 16 residues. For the CDR3, the DNA is TGCGCCAGCAGCCAAGAAGCGGGGGGGCGCACAGATACGCAGTATTTT. Protein product: CASSQEAGGRTDTQYF.

This chain joins TRBV28 and TRBJ2-2, with 7 nucleotides matching TRBD1. V shed 2 bases, J shed 6 bases, and the junction held 0 bases outside the gene matches. This CDR3 has 13 residues. In germline, CDR1 is MDHEN, CDR2 SYDVKM. CDR3 in DNA: TGTGCCAGCAGTTTACAGGGGGCCGGGGAGCTGTTTTTT. It codes for CASSLQGAGELFF.

This clone has more than one count but fewer than ten. This sequence joins TRBV27 and TRBJ1-5, with TRBD1 matching over 12 bases. CDR1 and CDR2 from the germline V gene are MNHEY and SMNVEV (reference sequence). Germline trimming cut 1 base from V and 7 bases from J; bases unmatched to any gene: 5. The CDR3 length is 16 residues. The CDR3 DNA follows: TGTGCCAGCAGTTTATTAGGGACAGGGGGCGGGCAGCCCCAGCATTTT. This encodes CASSLLGTGGGQPQHF.

This clone has only one observation. This sequence joins TRBV19 and TRBJ2-1; D gene uncertain. Germline CDR1 LNHDA, CDR2 SQIVND (reference sequence). This CDR3 is 15 amino acids long. V was cut by 4 bases and J by 1 base, with 11 bases left in between. In DNA form, the CDR3 reads TGTGCCAGTAGTACCTTAAGTCCTTCCTACAATGAGCAGTTCTTC. Translating it yields CASSTLSPSYNEQFF.

A single count supports this clone. The chain carries TRBV2 and TRBJ1-6; D possibly corresponds to TRBD1 (5 bases). With 4 bases removed from V and 6 bases from J, the gap between germline ends came to 10 bases. Germline CDR1 and CDR2: SNHLY and FYNNEI. CDR3 size: 14 residues. CDR3 sequence: CASSVQGANSPLHF. CDR3 coding DNA: TGTGCCAGCAGTGTGCAGGGCGCTAATTCACCCCTCCACTTT.

The CDR3 spells CASASGGGIKPQHF. CDR3 in DNA: TGTGCCAGCGCTAGCGGGGGTGGAATCAAGCCCCAGCATTTT. The chain links TRBV28 to TRBJ1-5; TRBD1 might be the D (5 bases). The germline V gene has CDR1 MDHEN and CDR2 SYDVKM. Between the trimmed V and J ends, which lost 8 bases and 8 bases, there was a span of 19 bases. The CDR3 spans 14 residues.

This chain joins TRBV7-3 and TRBJ2-5; 12 bases fit TRBD2. The CDR3 spans 21 residues. V dropped 1 base and J dropped 6; count of bases not matched to a gene: 21. Germline values: CDR1 SGHTA, CDR2 FQGTGA. DNA of the CDR3: TGTGCCAGCAGCTTAAGGTTGGCCCTAGCGGGGGGGCTTAGTCCGGGAAAGACCCAGTACTTC. Translating it yields CASSLRLALAGGLSPGKTQYF.

The gene calls are TRBV2 and TRBJ2-2, with 9 bases that match TRBD1. The ends lost 6 bases at V and 0 bases at J; junction bases unmatched: 5. From germline, CDR1 is SNHLY and CDR2 FYNNEI. The CDR3 extends over 16 amino acids. The CDR3 DNA reads TGTGCCAGCAGAAACAGGGGGCCCACGAACACCGGGGAGCTGTTTTTT. This codes for CASRNRGPTNTGELFF.

The V gene is TRBV9, the J gene TRBJ2-1; the match to TRBD1 covers 7 bases. J lost 1 base, V lost 0 bases, and 4 bases had no gene match. This CDR3 region has 16 residues. Germline assignment: CDR1 SGDLS and CDR2 YYNGEE. This CDR3 reads CASSVEGTASYNEQFF. The CDR3, as DNA: TGTGCCAGCAGCGTAGAGGGGACAGCGTCCTACAATGAGCAGTTCTTC.

The chain recombines TRBV15 with TRBJ2-1; possible D gene TRBD1, 5 bases. The CDR3 totals 14 residues. V was cut by 3 bases and J by 4 bases, with 10 bases left in between. The germline CDR1 and CDR2 sequences are LNHNV and YYDKDF (reference sequence). The CDR3 region is CATSRAGPYNEQFF. As DNA, the CDR3 is TGTGCCACCAGCAGGGCAGGGCCTTACAATGAGCAGTTCTTC.

This chain links TRBV4-1 with TRBJ2-5; a weak D match, TRBD2 (6 bases). This CDR3 comprises 14 residues. The germline CDR1 and CDR2 sequences are MGHRA and YSYEKL. Deletions cut 0 bases from V and 4 bases from J, with 9 bases between. CDR3 DNA: TGCGCCAGCAGCCAAGACGGAGGGACAGAGACCCAGTACTTC. Its translation is CASSQDGGTETQYF.

V is TRBV7-3 and J is TRBJ1-2, with 8 positions matching TRBD1. The CDR3 consists of 14 residues. The V and J ends lost 2 bases and 4 bases, in that order; junction bases with no gene match: 3. Germline-derived CDR1 and CDR2 are SGHTA and FQGTGA. This CDR3 is CASSLQGASYGYTF. In DNA, the CDR3 is TGTGCCAGCAGCTTACAGGGGGCGAGCTATGGCTACACCTTC.

J is TRBJ1-2 and V is TRBV19; D is undetermined. The CDR3 is made up of 15 amino acids. The germline CDR1 and CDR2 sequences are LNHDA and SQIVND (reference sequence). V was shortened by 5 bases and J by 5 bases, with 18 bases between the two germline ends. Here the CDR3 reads CASSSLDSRRYGYTF. The CDR3 DNA reads TGTGCCAGTAGTTCCCTGGACTCGCGCCGGTATGGCTACACCTTC.

The chain links TRBV5-5 to TRBJ2-7; D possibly corresponds to TRBD2 (6 bases). CDR3 size: 14 residues. Per germline, CDR1 SGHKS and CDR2 YYEKEE (reference sequence). V lost 0 bases and J lost 3, with 10 bases in between. Here the CDR3 DNA reads TGTGCCAGCAGCTTGGGACTAGATTTCTACGAGCAGTACTTC. Its protein is CASSLGLDFYEQYF.

The rearrangement uses TRBV7-2 and TRBJ2-7; 11 bases agree with TRBD2. V lost 2 bases to trimming and J lost 3 bases; unmatched junction nucleotides: 3. CDR3 length equals 15 residues. Germline loops: CDR1 SGHTA, CDR2 FQGNSA. The CDR3 loop is CASSLHGTSGYEQYF. Here the CDR3 DNA reads TGTGCCAGCAGCTTACACGGGACTAGCGGCTACGAGCAGTACTTC.

The genes are TRBV25-1 and TRBJ2-3, with D perhaps matching TRBD1 or TRBD2 (5 bases each). The V end lost 6 bases, the J end lost 5 bases, and 24 bases lay between the germline ends. CDR3 length equals 17 residues. Germline lookup yields CDR1 MGHDK and CDR2 SYGVNS. The CDR3, as DNA: TGTGCCAGCAGATCGTCCTCAGGGAGCCCCATAAGAGATACGCAGTATTTT. As protein: CASRSSSGSPIRDTQYF.

With regard to this clone: The identical CDR3 is also encoded by other nucleotide sequences in the sample. The DNA for the CDR3 is TGCGCCAGCAGCTCCGAAGGCTACGAGCAGTACTTC. It codes for CASSSEGYEQYF. V and J are TRBV5-1 and TRBJ2-7, with D unresolved. This CDR3 has 12 residues. From germline, CDR1 is SGHRS and CDR2 YFSETQ. V gave up 3 bases and J gave up 3 bases, with 7 bases separating them.

The V call is TRBV11-1, the J call TRBJ1-1; D gene unclear. The CDR3 loop spans 13 amino acids. Germline CDR1 SGHAT, CDR2 FQDESV (reference sequence). Trimming removed 5 bases at V and 4 bases at J, with 11 bases between. CDR3 nucleotide sequence: TGTGCCAGCAGCGCGGATGGGTCCACTGAAGCTTTCTTT. Its translation: CASSADGSTEAFF.

The chain recombines TRBV2 with TRBJ2-4; tentatively, D is TRBD1 or TRBD2 (6 bases each). Trimming pared 1 base from V and 2 bases from J, leaving 9 bases between. CDR1 SNHLY and CDR2 FYNNEI come from the germline V gene. The CDR3 sequence is 15 residues long. CDR3 amino acids: CASSEEGGTKNIQYF. CDR3 sequence (DNA): TGTGCCAGCAGTGAAGAAGGGGGGACCAAAAACATTCAGTACTTC.

The J gene is TRBJ1-1, the V gene TRBV28, with no clear D. The CDR3 has 14 residues. CDR1 and CDR2 (germline): MDHEN, SYDVKM. Deletions cut 4 bases from V and 1 base from J, with 10 bases between. The CDR3 region is CASSSADRNTEAFF. CDR3 bases: TGTGCCAGCAGTTCGGCAGACCGGAACACTGAAGCTTTCTTT.

This chain connects TRBV7-3 to TRBJ2-2; possibly TRBD2 for D (5 bases). V lost 2 bases to trimming and J lost 5 bases, with 6 bases between them. Germline V gene sequence: CDR1 SGHTA, CDR2 FQGTGA. The CDR3 has 13 residues. CDR3 nucleotides: TGTGCCAGCAGCTTAGGGAGTACCGGGGAGCTGTTTTTT. Translation: CASSLGSTGELFF.

The V and J genes are TRBV7-9 and TRBJ2-3; 14 bases agree with TRBD2. The CDR3 is 15 residues long. Germline V CDR1 and CDR2: SEHNR, FQNEAQ (reference sequence). J gave up 8 bases and V 5 bases, and 6 bases lay outside the gene matches. The DNA of the CDR3 is TGTGCCAGCAGCGGGACTAGCGGGAGAGGGGGTACGCAGTATTTT. Protein: CASSGTSGRGGTQYF.

This rearrangement joins TRBV15 to TRBJ1-2; TRBD1 might be the D (6 bases). Germline CDR1 reads LNHNV; CDR2 reads YYDKDF (reference sequence). This CDR3 comprises 14 residues. The V end was cut by 4 bases, the J end by 6 bases, with 15 bases between. The CDR3 sequence: CATSTGGQTNGYTF. CDR3 nucleotides: TGTGCCACCAGCACGGGGGGGCAAACAAATGGCTACACCTTC.

This chain connects TRBV18 to TRBJ2-2; 12 positions match TRBD2. This CDR3 has 17 residues. The junction had 8 bases not matched to a gene; V was cut back by 6 bases and J by 3 bases. Germline values: CDR1 KGHSH, CDR2 LQKENI. The CDR3 DNA sequence: TGTGCCAGCTCGCTCGGACTAGCGGGGACCTACACCGGGGAGCTGTTTTTT. Translation gives CASSLGLAGTYTGELFF.

The rearrangement joins TRBV10-3 to TRBJ2-5; 12 bases agree with TRBD2. The CDR3 is made up of 14 amino acids. The ends lost 7 bases at V and 3 bases at J; junction bases unmatched: 3. Germline V gene sequence: CDR1 ENHRY, CDR2 SYGVKD. As DNA, the CDR3 is TGTGCCATCAAGGCTAGCGGGGGGGAAGAGACCCAGTACTTC. Protein: CAIKASGGEETQYF.

This chain connects TRBV28 to TRBJ2-1; 8 bases fit TRBD2. The ends lost 3 bases at V and 6 bases at J; junction bases unmatched: 19. CDR1 MDHEN and CDR2 SYDVKM come from the germline V gene. The CDR3 spans 19 residues. In nucleotides, the CDR3 is TGTGCCAGCAGTTTCCGGGCCCGGAGTGGGACTAGATCACTCAATGAGCAGTTCTTC. This encodes CASSFRARSGTRSLNEQFF.

This chain links TRBV2 with TRBJ1-1; D ambiguous. Germline CDR1 SNHLY, CDR2 FYNNEI. V was pared by 6 bases and J by 3 bases, with 5 bases between. The CDR3 runs to 11 residues. CDR3 amino acids: CASRVDTEAFF. DNA of the CDR3: TGTGCCAGCAGAGTCGACACTGAAGCTTTCTTT.

The rearrangement links TRBV10-1 to TRBJ2-1; 8 bases align to TRBD2. The CDR3 is 15 amino acids. The V segment lost 6 bases and the J segment 0 bases; nucleotides outside the gene matches: 4. The germline V gene has CDR1 WNHNN and CDR2 SYGVQD (reference sequence). CDR3 in amino acids: CASSPSGYSYNEQFF. The CDR3 region has the DNA TGCGCCAGCAGCCCTAGCGGGTACTCCTACAATGAGCAGTTCTTC.